The clone carrying this T cell receptor beta chain appeared once. This specimen comes from a study of T cells after yellow fever vaccination. Study results and caveats: Across the CD4 and CD8 compartments, a small share of clonotypes was present in both. The study re-detected most primary-vaccination clones after the booster (96% CD4, roughly 85% CD8).

The CDR3 sequence is 14 residues long. Germline CDR1 is DFQATT and CDR2 is SNEGSKA (reference sequence). Trimming took 3 bases from V and 1 from J, leaving 10 bases between them. TCRdb passed the 5' RACE reads through MiXCR, listing each CDR3 protein once. This table has 80,000 to 100,000 distinct CDR3 sequences, about 8.4% appearing once. Source: CD8+ T cells not binding an NS4B(214-222) dextramer, sorted from PBMCs, taken roughly 14 days after the first yellow fever vaccination. This TCR derives from a man aged 18 to 30 who received the YFV17D yellow fever vaccine. The chain links TRBV20-1 to TRBJ2-1, with D possibly TRBD1 on 6 matching bases. CDR3 in amino acids: CSASSQGSYNEQFF. The CDR3 coding sequence is TGCAGTGCTAGCTCCCAGGGGTCCTACAATGAGCAGTTCTTC.